This T cell receptor (beta chain) was observed in a study of cytomegalovirus exposure and HLA in healthy donors. Amplification used 60 Vbeta primers and 13 Jbeta primers. Per the original data handling: Some 11 million of the about 80 million unique TCR beta chains counted in a later analysis were shared. TCRdb's copy holds only in-frame clones and misses some; the assay was immunoSEQ multiplex PCR. For V, J and clone size, that table is used; D and trimming come from the DNA. The sample lists approximately 110,000 clones; less than 80% were seen once. This clone was counted once. What it binds is not known. A junction boundary mismatches the germline segment, possibly from a read error. The CDR3 has 15 residues. Per the germline V gene, CDR1 is MNHEY and CDR2 is SVGAGI. Findings of the study overall: Some V segments (TRBV6-2 and TRBV6-3 among them) were excluded as indistinguishable.

The material sequenced was PBMCs. This sequence was found in a man aged 50-59 years in good health and CMV-seronegative. The rearrangement joins TRBV6-5 to TRBJ2-1, with 15 positions matching TRBD2. The CDR3: CAGRTSGGDDNEQFF. CDR3 coding DNA: TGTGCCGGCAGGACTAGCGGGGGGGATGACAATGAGCAGTTCTTC.